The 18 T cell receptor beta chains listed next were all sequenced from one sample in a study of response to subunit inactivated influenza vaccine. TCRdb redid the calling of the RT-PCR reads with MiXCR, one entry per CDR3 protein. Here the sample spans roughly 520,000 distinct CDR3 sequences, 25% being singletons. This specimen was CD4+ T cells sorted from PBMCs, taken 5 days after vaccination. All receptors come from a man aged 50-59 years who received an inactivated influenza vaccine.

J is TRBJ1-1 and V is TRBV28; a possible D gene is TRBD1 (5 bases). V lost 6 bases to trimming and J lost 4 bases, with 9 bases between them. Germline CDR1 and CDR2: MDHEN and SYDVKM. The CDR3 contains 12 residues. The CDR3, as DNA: TGTGCCAGCAGGGAAGGGGCCACTGAAGCTTTCTTT. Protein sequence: CASREGATEAFF.

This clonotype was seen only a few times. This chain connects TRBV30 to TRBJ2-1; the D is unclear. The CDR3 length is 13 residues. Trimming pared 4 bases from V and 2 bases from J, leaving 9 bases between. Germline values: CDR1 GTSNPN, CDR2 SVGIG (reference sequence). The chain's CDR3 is CAWTQWAYNEQFF. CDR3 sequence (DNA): TGTGCCTGGACTCAGTGGGCCTACAATGAGCAGTTCTTC.

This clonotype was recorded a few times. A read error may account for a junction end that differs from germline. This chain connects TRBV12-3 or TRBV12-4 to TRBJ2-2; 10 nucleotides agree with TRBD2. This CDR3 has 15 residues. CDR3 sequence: CASSVAGGNTGELFF. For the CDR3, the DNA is TGTGCCAGCAGTGTAGCGGGAGGGAACACCGGGGAGCTGTTTTTT.

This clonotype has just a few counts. CDR3 in amino acids: CASSYSAGAYEQYF. DNA of the CDR3: TGTGCCAGCAGTTACAGTGCGGGAGCCTACGAGCAGTACTTC. The gene calls are TRBV6-2 or TRBV6-3 and TRBJ2-7; 7 nucleotides align to TRBD2. Germline assignment: CDR1 MNHEY and CDR2 SVGEGT. J lost 2 bases, V lost 2 bases, and 3 bases had no gene match. The CDR3 has 14 amino acids.

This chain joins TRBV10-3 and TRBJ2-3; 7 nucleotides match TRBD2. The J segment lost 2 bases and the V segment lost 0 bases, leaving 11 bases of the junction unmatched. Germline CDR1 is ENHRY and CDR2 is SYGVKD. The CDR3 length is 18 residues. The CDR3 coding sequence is TGTGCCATCAGTGAGTCCGGCGGGGGTCCCTACCTCACAGATACGCAGTATTTT. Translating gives CAISESGGGPYLTDTQYF.

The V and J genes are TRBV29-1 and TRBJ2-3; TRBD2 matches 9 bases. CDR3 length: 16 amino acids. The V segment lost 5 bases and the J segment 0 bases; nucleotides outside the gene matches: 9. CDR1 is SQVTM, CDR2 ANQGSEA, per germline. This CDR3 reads CSVYRPLAGSTDTQYF. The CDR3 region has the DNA TGCAGCGTTTACCGACCGCTAGCGGGGAGCACAGATACGCAGTATTTT.

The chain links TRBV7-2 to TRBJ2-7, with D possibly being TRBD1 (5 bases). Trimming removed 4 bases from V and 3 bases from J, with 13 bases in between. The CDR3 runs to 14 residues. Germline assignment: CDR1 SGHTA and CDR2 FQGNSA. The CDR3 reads CASSSGKGGYEQYF. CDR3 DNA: TGTGCCAGCAGCTCAGGGAAGGGTGGCTACGAGCAGTACTTC.

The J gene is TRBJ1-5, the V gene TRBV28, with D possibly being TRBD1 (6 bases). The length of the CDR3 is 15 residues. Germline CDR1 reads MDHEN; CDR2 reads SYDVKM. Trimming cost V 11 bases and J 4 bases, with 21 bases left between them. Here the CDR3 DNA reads TGTGCCTCCAAGGTCCAGGGGTTTAGGAATCAGCCCCAGCATTTT. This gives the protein CASKVQGFRNQPQHF. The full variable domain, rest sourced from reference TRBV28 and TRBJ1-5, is DVKVTQSSRYLVKRTGEKVFLECVQDMDHENMFWYRQDPGLGLRLIYFSYDVKMKEKGDIPEGYSVSREKKERFSLILESASTNQTSMYLCASKVQGFRNQPQHFGDGTRLSIL.

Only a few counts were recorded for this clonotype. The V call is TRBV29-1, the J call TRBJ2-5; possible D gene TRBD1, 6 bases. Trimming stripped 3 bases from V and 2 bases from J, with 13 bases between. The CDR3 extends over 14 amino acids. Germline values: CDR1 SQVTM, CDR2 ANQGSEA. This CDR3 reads CSVDSGTRQETQYF. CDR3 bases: TGCAGCGTTGACTCCGGGACAAGACAAGAGACCCAGTACTTC.

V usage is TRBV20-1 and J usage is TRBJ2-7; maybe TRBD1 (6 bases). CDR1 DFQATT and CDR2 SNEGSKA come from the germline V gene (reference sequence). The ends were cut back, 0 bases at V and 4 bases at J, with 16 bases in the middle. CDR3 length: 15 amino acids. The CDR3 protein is CSARERYRVTYEQYF. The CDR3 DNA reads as TGCAGTGCTAGAGAGAGATACAGGGTTACTTACGAGCAGTACTTC.

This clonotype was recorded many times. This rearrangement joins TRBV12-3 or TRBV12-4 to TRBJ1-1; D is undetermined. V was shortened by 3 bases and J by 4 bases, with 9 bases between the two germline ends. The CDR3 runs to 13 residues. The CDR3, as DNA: TGTGCCAGCAGTTTGCGGGCGCGCACTGAAGCTTTCTTT. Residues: CASSLRARTEAFF.

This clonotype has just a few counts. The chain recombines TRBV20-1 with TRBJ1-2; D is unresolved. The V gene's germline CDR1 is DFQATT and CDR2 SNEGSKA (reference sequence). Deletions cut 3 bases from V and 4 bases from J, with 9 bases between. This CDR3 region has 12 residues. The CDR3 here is CSASGSLYGYTF. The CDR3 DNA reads TGCAGTGCTAGCGGCAGCCTCTATGGCTACACCTTC.

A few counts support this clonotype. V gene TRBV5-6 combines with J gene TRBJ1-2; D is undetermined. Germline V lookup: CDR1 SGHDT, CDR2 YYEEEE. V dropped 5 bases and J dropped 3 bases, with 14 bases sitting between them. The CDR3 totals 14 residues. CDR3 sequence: CASRGFLRDYGYTF. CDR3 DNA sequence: TGTGCCAGCAGGGGGTTTCTGAGGGACTATGGCTACACCTTC.

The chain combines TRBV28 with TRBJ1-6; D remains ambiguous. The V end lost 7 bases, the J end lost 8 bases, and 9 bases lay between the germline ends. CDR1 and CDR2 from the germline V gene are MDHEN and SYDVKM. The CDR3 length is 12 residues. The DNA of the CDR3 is TGTGCCAGCAACTCGGGTGATTCACCCCTCCACTTT. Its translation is CASNSGDSPLHF. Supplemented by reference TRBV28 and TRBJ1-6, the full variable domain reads DVKVTQSSRYLVKRTGEKVFLECVQDMDHENMFWYRQDPGLGLRLIYFSYDVKMKEKGDIPEGYSVSREKKERFSLILESASTNQTSMYLCASNSGDSPLHFGNGTRLTVT.

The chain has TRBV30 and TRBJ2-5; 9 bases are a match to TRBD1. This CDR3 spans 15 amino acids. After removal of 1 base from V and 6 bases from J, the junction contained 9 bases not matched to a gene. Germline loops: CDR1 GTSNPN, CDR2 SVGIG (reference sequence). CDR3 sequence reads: CAWSAGTGSRKTQYF. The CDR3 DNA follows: TGTGCCTGGAGTGCAGGGACAGGGTCGCGTAAGACCCAGTACTTC.

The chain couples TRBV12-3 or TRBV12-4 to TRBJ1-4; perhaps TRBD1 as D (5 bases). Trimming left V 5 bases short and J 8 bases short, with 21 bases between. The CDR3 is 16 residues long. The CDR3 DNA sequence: TGTGCCAGCAGTGCCAGACTGAACAGGCTTGGAGAAAAACTGTTTTTT. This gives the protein CASSARLNRLGEKLFF.

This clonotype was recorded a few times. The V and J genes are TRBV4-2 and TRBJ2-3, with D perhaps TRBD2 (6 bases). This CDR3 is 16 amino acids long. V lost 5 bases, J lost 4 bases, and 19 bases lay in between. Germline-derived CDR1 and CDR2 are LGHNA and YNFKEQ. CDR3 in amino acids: CASSGASPRGADTQYF. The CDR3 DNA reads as TGTGCCAGCAGCGGGGCTAGCCCCCGCGGGGCAGATACGCAGTATTTT.

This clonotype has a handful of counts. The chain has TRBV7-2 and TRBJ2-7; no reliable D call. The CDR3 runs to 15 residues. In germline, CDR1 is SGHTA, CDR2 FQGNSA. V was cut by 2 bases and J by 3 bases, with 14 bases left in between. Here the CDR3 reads CASSLTRSPLYEQYF. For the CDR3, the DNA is TGTGCCAGCAGCTTAACCAGATCCCCCCTCTACGAGCAGTACTTC.